This passage covers 28 T cell receptor beta chains from one sample sequenced in a study of shared clonotypes between healthy human individuals. Measured with immunoSEQ multiplex PCR; TCRdb has only the in-frame clones, and not every one. Of over a million clones in the sample, about 70% were seen once. Sequenced input: memory CD4+ T cells sorted from blood. Subset given: CD45RA-negative fraction. These receptors all come from a man in his late teens or twenties in good health.

The V gene is TRBV20-1, the J gene TRBJ2-1; D unclear. Trimming took off 4 bases at V and 7 bases at J, with 8 bases between the two ends. The CDR3 is 11 residues long. CDR1 DFQATT and CDR2 SNEGSKA come from the germline V gene (reference sequence). In DNA, the CDR3 is TGCAGTGCTATCCGCAGTAATGAGCAGTTCTTC. Translation: CSAIRSNEQFF.

This clone was detected a few times. This rearrangement joins TRBV10-3 to TRBJ1-4; D uncertain. The CDR3 length is 14 residues. The V gene's germline CDR1 is ENHRY and CDR2 SYGVKD. V lost 3 bases, J lost 3 bases, and 8 bases lay in between. The CDR3 sequence: CAISDYSPNEKLFF. The CDR3 DNA reads TGTGCCATCAGTGATTACTCGCCTAATGAAAAACTGTTTTTT.

Of note for this clone: In the same sample, other DNA sequences code for this CDR3. The chain uses TRBV19 and TRBJ2-7; tentative D call: TRBD2 (6 bases). Deletions cut 5 bases from V and 4 bases from J, with 12 bases between. Germline lookup yields CDR1 LNHDA and CDR2 SQIVND (reference sequence). The CDR3 has 13 amino acids. CDR3 residues: CASSLLGGYEQYF. As DNA, the CDR3 is TGTGCCAGTAGTCTTCTGGGGGGATACGAGCAGTACTTC.

The chain links TRBV30 to TRBJ2-3; D unresolved. Germline CDR1 GTSNPN, CDR2 SVGIG (reference sequence). The CDR3 sequence is 13 residues long. V lost 1 base and J lost 0, with 5 bases in between. The CDR3 bases are TGTGCCTGGAGTGCCAGTAGCACAGATACGCAGTATTTT. It translates to CAWSASSTDTQYF.

The J gene is TRBJ1-6, the V gene TRBV11-2; D not resolved. The CDR3 is made up of 15 amino acids. V gave up 5 bases and J gave up 1 base, with 9 bases separating them. The germline CDR1 and CDR2 sequences are SGHAT and FQNNGV. The CDR3 sequence is CASSPPGSYNSPLHF. In nucleotides, the CDR3 is TGTGCCAGCAGCCCTCCGGGGTCCTATAATTCACCCCTCCACTTT.

The V gene is TRBV11-2, the J gene TRBJ2-5; TRBD2 agrees at 10 bases. V gave up 1 base and J gave up 4 bases; unmatched junction bases: 6. The CDR3 contains 16 residues. Germline V gene sequence: CDR1 SGHAT, CDR2 FQNNGV. The CDR3 loop reads CASSLGPSGGAETQYF. CDR3 DNA: TGTGCCAGCAGCTTAGGGCCTAGCGGGGGTGCAGAGACCCAGTACTTC.

V and J are TRBV14 and TRBJ1-2; 9 nucleotides agree with TRBD1. Germline V gene lookup returns CDR1 SGHDN and CDR2 FVKESK. V trimming: 0 bases; J trimming: 4 bases; junction bases outside the gene matches: 9. CDR3 length: 17 residues. For the CDR3, the DNA is TGTGCCAGCAGCCAAGATCTATTCGGGACAGGGCTCTATGGCTACACCTTC. It codes for CASSQDLFGTGLYGYTF.

This chain joins TRBV7-8 and TRBJ1-1, with D unclear. There are 13 residues in the CDR3. CDR1 and CDR2 (germline): SGHVS, FQNEAQ. V lost 2 bases and J lost 5, with 9 bases in between. The CDR3 DNA sequence: TGTGCCAGCAGCTTATTGGGTAGTACTGAAGCTTTCTTT. Translated: CASSLLGSTEAFF. Variable domain in full (rest from reference TRBV7-8 and TRBJ1-1): GAGVSQSPRYKVAKRGQDVALRCDPISGHVSLFWYQQALGQGPEFLTYFQNEAQLDKSGLPSDRFFAERPEGSVSTLKIQRTQQEDSAVYLCASSLLGSTEAFFGQGTRLTVV.

The chain combines TRBV11-2 with TRBJ2-5; 8 positions agree with TRBD2. TRBJ2-7 matches the DNA end more closely, so the J call is doubtful. CDR1 is SGHAT and CDR2 is FQNNGV in the germline V gene. There are 16 residues in the CDR3. This chain's CDR3 is CASSDPGRGASYEQYF. The CDR3 DNA is TGTGCCAGCAGCGATCCGGGGCGGGGGGCTTCCTACGAGCAGTACTTC.

The chain recombines TRBV10-3 with TRBJ2-2, with 9 bases aligning to TRBD1. Per the germline V gene, CDR1 is ENHRY and CDR2 is SYGVKD. The CDR3 has 15 amino acids. Trimming removed 6 bases from V and 6 bases from J; junction bases left unmatched: 8. The CDR3 nucleotides read TGTGCCATCAGGCCGGGACAGGGCATCGCCGGGGAGCTGTTTTTT. It codes for CAIRPGQGIAGELFF.

The chain joins TRBV4-3 to TRBJ2-3; D tentatively fits TRBD1 or TRBD2 (6 bases each). Germline CDR1 reads LGHNA; CDR2 reads YSLEER. The CDR3 sequence is 17 residues long. With 4 bases removed from V and 2 bases from J, the gap between germline ends came to 19 bases. CDR3 nucleotides: TGCGCCAGCAGCCGAGCCGGGGGCTGGAGGTTCACAGATACGCAGTATTTT. Amino acids: CASSRAGGWRFTDTQYF.

This chain joins TRBV28 and TRBJ1-6, with D possibly TRBD1 on 5 matching bases. The CDR3 is 14 residues long. Germline V gene lookup returns CDR1 MDHEN and CDR2 SYDVKM. Trimming removed 8 bases at V and 14 bases at J, with 22 bases between. The CDR3 DNA sequence: TGTGCCAGCGGGGCGGGGGGAGGTCGATTAACCCTCCACTTT. Translating gives CASGAGGGRLTLHF.

The rearrangement links TRBV6-1 to TRBJ2-1; 9 bases are a match to TRBD2. The J segment lost 7 bases and the V segment lost 7 bases, leaving 5 bases of the junction unmatched. This CDR3 is built from 13 residues. Germline CDR1 reads MNHNS; CDR2 reads SASEGT. CDR3: CASILAGSNEQFF. As DNA, the CDR3 is TGTGCCAGCATCCTAGCGGGATCGAATGAGCAGTTCTTC.

CDR3 DNA: TGTGCCTGGAGCGGATGGACCGAAAACTATGGCTACACCTTC. Protein: CAWSGWTENYGYTF. The chain carries TRBV30 and TRBJ1-2; the D is unclear. Trimming removed 3 bases at V and 2 bases at J, with 13 bases between. Germline values: CDR1 GTSNPN, CDR2 SVGIG (reference sequence). The CDR3 length is 14 residues.

The V and J genes are TRBV7-3 and TRBJ1-1; D possibly corresponds to TRBD1 (6 bases). Germline CDR1 and CDR2: SGHTA and FQGTGA. The CDR3 is 12 residues long. V was clipped by 4 bases and J by 7 bases, with 10 bases between them. The CDR3 is CASSSTGYEAFF. Here the CDR3 DNA reads TGTGCCAGCAGCTCAACAGGGTATGAAGCTTTCTTT. Using reference TRBV7-3 and TRBJ1-1 for the parts outside the CDR3, the full variable domain is GAGVSQTPSNKVTEKGKYVELRCDPISGHTALYWYRQSLGQGPEFLIYFQGTGAADDSGLPNDRFFAVRPEGSVSTLKIQRTERGDSAVYLCASSSTGYEAFFGQGTRLTVV.

In this sample, this clone turned up once. This chain links TRBV7-6 with TRBJ2-7, with D maybe TRBD2 (5 bases). Trimming took off 4 bases at V and 2 bases at J, with 15 bases between the two ends. The CDR3 runs 15 residues. Germline lookup yields CDR1 SGHVS and CDR2 FNYEAQ. The CDR3 loop reads CASSSQEAGAYEQYF. The DNA for the CDR3 is TGTGCCAGCAGCTCCCAGGAGGCCGGGGCCTACGAGCAGTACTTC.

The chain employs TRBV5-4 and TRBJ2-7; TRBD1 aligns across 9 bases. The CDR3 length is 14 residues. Germline lookup yields CDR1 SGHNT and CDR2 YYREEE (reference sequence). Trimming took 5 bases from V and 3 from J; bases not matched to a gene: 6. The CDR3 sequence: CASSPPGQGYEQYF. CDR3 coding DNA: TGTGCCAGCAGTCCCCCGGGACAGGGCTACGAGCAGTACTTC.

This clone has a single count. V and J are TRBV10-3 and TRBJ2-3, with D uncertain. The germline CDR1 and CDR2 sequences are ENHRY and SYGVKD. V lost 0 bases, J lost 1 base, and 5 bases lay in between. This CDR3 has 14 amino acids. The CDR3 DNA is TGTGCCATCAGTGAGTCGTCAGGCACAGATACGCAGTATTTT. Translated, it gives CAISESSGTDTQYF.

This chain connects TRBV10-3 to TRBJ1-4; tentatively, D is TRBD1 (5 bases). Germline V lookup: CDR1 ENHRY, CDR2 SYGVKD. This CDR3 comprises 15 residues. Deletions cut 3 bases from V and 3 bases from J, with 11 bases between. The CDR3 region has the DNA TGTGCCATCAGTGAAGGAGACAGCTCTAATGAAAAACTGTTTTTT. Translating gives CAISEGDSSNEKLFF.

The V call is TRBV11-3, the J call TRBJ2-5, with D tentatively TRBD1 (6 bases). Germline V gene data show CDR1 as SGHNT and CDR2 as YENEEA. The ends were cut back, 4 bases at V and 7 bases at J, with 13 bases in the middle. CDR3 length: 13 amino acids. CDR3 sequence reads: CASSWAATGTQYF. The CDR3 DNA reads TGTGCCAGCAGCTGGGCCGCGACAGGGACCCAGTACTTC.

J is TRBJ1-6 and V is TRBV13; 9 nucleotides match TRBD1. The CDR3 sequence is 16 residues long. Germline CDR1 is PRHDT and CDR2 is FYEKMQ (reference sequence). The J segment lost 8 bases and the V segment lost 3 bases, leaving 8 bases of the junction unmatched. CDR3 DNA: TGTGCCAGCAGCTTTGGTGGGACAGGGAATCATTCACCCCTCCACTTT. Translation gives CASSFGGTGNHSPLHF.

The chain combines TRBV6-5 with TRBJ2-7; D may be TRBD2 (6 bases). Germline values: CDR1 MNHEY, CDR2 SVGAGI. The length of the CDR3 is 14 residues. V lost 4 bases and J 0 bases, leaving 10 bases between the germline ends. This CDR3 is CASSSMGGSYEQYF. As DNA, the CDR3 is TGTGCCAGCAGTTCTATGGGGGGCTCCTACGAGCAGTACTTC.

The chain joins TRBV18 to TRBJ1-1; possibly TRBD1 for D (6 bases). The CDR3 is 17 residues long. Germline V gives CDR1 KGHSH, CDR2 LQKENI. The ends were cut back, 1 base at V and 5 bases at J, with 20 bases in the middle. As DNA, the CDR3 is TGTGCCAGCTCACCACAACAGGGCATAATCCAAGGAACTGAAGCTTTCTTT. It specifies CASSPQQGIIQGTEAFF.

This chain connects TRBV30 to TRBJ2-6; D gene uncertain. Germline-derived CDR1 and CDR2 are GTSNPN and SVGIG (reference sequence). The germline V and J ends were trimmed by 8 bases and 1 base, with 12 bases remaining between them. The CDR3 has 14 amino acids. CDR3 amino acids: CAGQSWSGANVLTF. The CDR3 nucleotides read TGTGCCGGGCAGTCCTGGTCTGGGGCCAACGTCCTGACTTTC.

J is TRBJ2-7 and V is TRBV5-1, with TRBD1 as a possible D gene (6 bases). The germline V gene encodes CDR1 SGHRS and CDR2 YFSETQ. This CDR3 has 13 residues. V lost 1 base, J lost 3 bases, and 8 bases lay in between. The CDR3 DNA sequence: TGCGCCAGCAGCTTGACAGGGTACTACGAGCAGTACTTC. Translation gives CASSLTGYYEQYF. Variable domain in full (rest from reference TRBV5-1 and TRBJ2-7): KAGVTQTPRYLIKTRGQQVTLSCSPISGHRSVSWYQQTPGQGLQFLFEYFSETQRNKGNFPGRFSGRQFSNSRSEMNVSTLELGDSALYLCASSLTGYYEQYFGPGTRLTVT.

The chain recombines TRBV19 with TRBJ1-1; D is undetermined. Germline V gives CDR1 LNHDA, CDR2 SQIVND (reference sequence). The CDR3 is 12 amino acids. Deletions cut 6 bases from V and 1 base from J, with 6 bases between. The CDR3 protein is CASRWTNTEAFF. The CDR3 bases are TGTGCCAGTAGGTGGACGAACACTGAAGCTTTCTTT.

This clone was detected once. J is TRBJ1-2 and V is TRBV28; D possibly corresponds to TRBD1 (5 bases). V lost 7 bases, J lost 11 bases, and 17 bases lay in between. This CDR3 has 12 residues. The germline gives CDR1 MDHEN, CDR2 SYDVKM. The CDR3 DNA reads TGTGCCAGCAAAACCGGGACCCCCGCATACACCTTC. Encoded protein: CASKTGTPAYTF.

The chain is built from TRBV5-1 and TRBJ2-5, with 11 bases matching TRBD2. The CDR3 totals 17 residues. V shed 3 bases and J 4 bases; nucleotides not matched to a gene: 11. CDR1 is SGHRS and CDR2 is YFSETQ in the germline V gene. CDR3 sequence (DNA): TGCGCCAGCAGCTCACAACCTACTAGCGGGGGTGGAGAGACCCAGTACTTC. It encodes CASSSQPTSGGGETQYF. Together with reference TRBV5-1 and TRBJ2-5, the CDR3 gives the full variable domain: KAGVTQTPRYLIKTRGQQVTLSCSPISGHRSVSWYQQTPGQGLQFLFEYFSETQRNKGNFPGRFSGRQFSNSRSEMNVSTLELGDSALYLCASSSQPTSGGGETQYFGPGTRLLVL.